This entry concerns a single T cell receptor beta chain. Its specificity is unknown. Primers: 60 Vbeta forward and 13 Jbeta reverse. Profiled with immunoSEQ multiplex PCR; TCRdb holds only in-frame clones, not every one. The data show some 95,000 clones, less than 80% seen once. Trimming removed 0 bases from V and 2 bases from J, with 11 bases in between. Germline assignment: CDR1 MNHEY and CDR2 SVGAGI. CDR3 length: 15 amino acids. This specimen belongs to a study of cytomegalovirus exposure and HLA in healthy donors. Across the study: Earlier, roughly 120 million unique TCR beta sequences were recovered from approximately 180 million T cells by an analysis.

General study results and limits: Generally TCR sequences proved uncommon, though certain public TCRs appeared in numerous donors. The availability of immune exposure information extended only to CMV serostatus.

Sequencing used PBMCs. V gene TRBV6-5 combines with J gene TRBJ2-7; D is uncertain. The sequence was collected from a woman aged 35 to 49 in good health and CMV-seropositive. CDR3 in amino acids: CASSYSRRGPYEQYF. The CDR3 nucleotides read TGTGCCAGCAGTTACTCCCGGCGCGGCCCCTACGAGCAGTACTTC.